What follows are 30 T cell receptor beta chains derived from one specimen sequenced in a study of T cells and copy number aberrations in small-cell lung cancer. The repertoire was sequenced with immunoSEQ multiplex PCR; TCRdb's copy has only in-frame clones and lacks some. The table has several thousand clones, 80% to 90% seen once. Sequenced material: normal tissue next to the tumor. These receptors came from a woman aged 45-65 years with small cell lung cancer.

The chain is built from TRBV19 and TRBJ1-5; D may be TRBD1 (6 bases). In germline, CDR1 is LNHDA, CDR2 SQIVND (reference sequence). The CDR3 has 14 amino acids. The V and J ends lost 9 bases and 9 bases respectively, with 21 bases between them. In DNA form, the CDR3 reads TGTGCCAGCCGGGACAAAGGGTTTGCAGCGCCCCAGCATTTT. It encodes CASRDKGFAAPQHF. The full variable domain, completed using reference TRBV19 and TRBJ1-5, is DGGITQSPKYLFRKEGQNVTLSCEQNLNHDAMYWYRQDPGQGLRLIYYSQIVNDFQKGDIAEGYSVSREKKESFPLTVTSAQKNPTAFYLCASRDKGFAAPQHFGDGTRLSIL.

This sequence joins TRBV5-1 and TRBJ2-1, with a tentative D call TRBD1 (6 bases). Germline CDR1 reads SGHRS; CDR2 reads YFSETQ. V dropped 0 bases and J dropped 5 bases, with 12 bases sitting between them. The CDR3 loop spans 15 amino acids. The CDR3 sequence is CASSLGTGRDNEQFF. The CDR3 DNA follows: TGCGCCAGCAGCTTGGGTACAGGGCGTGACAATGAGCAGTTCTTC. The full variable domain, rest sourced from reference TRBV5-1 and TRBJ2-1, is KAGVTQTPRYLIKTRGQQVTLSCSPISGHRSVSWYQQTPGQGLQFLFEYFSETQRNKGNFPGRFSGRQFSNSRSEMNVSTLELGDSALYLCASSLGTGRDNEQFFGPGTRLTVL.

V gene TRBV5-1 combines with J gene TRBJ2-7; D unclear. Trimming took off 0 bases at V and 5 bases at J, with 6 bases between the two ends. The V gene's germline CDR1 is SGHRS and CDR2 YFSETQ. The CDR3 is 12 residues long. CDR3 sequence: CASSLAGNEQYF. The CDR3 DNA sequence: TGCGCCAGCAGCTTGGCAGGAAACGAGCAGTACTTC.

This rearrangement joins TRBV5-1 to TRBJ1-2, with D possibly being TRBD1 (5 bases). The germline gives CDR1 SGHRS, CDR2 YFSETQ. The CDR3 is 12 residues long. The germline V and J ends were trimmed by 0 bases and 6 bases, with 6 bases remaining between them. The CDR3 sequence: CASSLEGHGYTF. The CDR3 DNA follows: TGCGCCAGCAGCTTGGAGGGACATGGCTACACCTTC.

Of note for this clone: This same CDR3 is encoded by further DNA sequences in the sample. The chain employs TRBV5-1 and TRBJ2-2; D is ambiguous. Trimming pared 2 bases from V and 5 bases from J, leaving 7 bases between. The germline gives CDR1 SGHRS, CDR2 YFSETQ. This CDR3 region has 13 residues. The CDR3 nucleotides read TGCGCCAGCAGCTTCACCGGAACCGGGGAGCTGTTTTTT. It yields the protein CASSFTGTGELFF.

V usage is TRBV15 and J usage is TRBJ2-2, with D uncertain. Trimming left V 1 base short and J 5 bases short, with 11 bases between. Germline loops: CDR1 LNHNV, CDR2 YYDKDF (reference sequence). This CDR3 contains 15 residues. The CDR3 region has the DNA TGTGCCACCAGCAGAGTTATGGGCTGGACCGGGGAGCTGTTTTTT. It translates to CATSRVMGWTGELFF.

J is TRBJ2-1 and V is TRBV19, with D possibly TRBD1 on 5 matching bases. The CDR3 consists of 15 residues. Trimming cost V 3 bases and J 4 bases, with 13 bases left between them. Germline CDR1 is LNHDA and CDR2 is SQIVND (reference sequence). DNA for the CDR3: TGTGCCAGTAGTATCCTTTGGGGCGAGTACAATGAGCAGTTCTTC. It encodes CASSILWGEYNEQFF.

The chain recombines TRBV25-1 with TRBJ2-1, with 7 nucleotides matching TRBD2. This CDR3 has 13 amino acids. Trimming at V came to 1 base and at J to 9 bases, leaving 3 bases not matched to a gene. CDR1 is MGHDK, CDR2 SYGVNS, per germline. The CDR3 loop reads CASSEFREGEQFF. The CDR3, as DNA: TGTGCCAGCAGTGAATTCAGGGAGGGTGAGCAGTTCTTC.

The V call is TRBV25-1, the J call TRBJ2-5; D is undetermined. The CDR3 extends over 16 amino acids. Germline CDR1 reads MGHDK; CDR2 reads SYGVNS. V was pared by 2 bases and J by 2 bases, with 15 bases between. The CDR3: CASSEVLSTLQETQYF. The CDR3 DNA reads TGTGCCAGCAGTGAAGTCCTCAGTACTCTTCAAGAGACCCAGTACTTC.

As to this clone: Relative to the germline gene, one junction end is altered; a read error may explain this. This chain links TRBV2 with TRBJ1-2; D perhaps matches TRBD1 (6 bases). Looked up from germline, CDR1 is SNHLY and CDR2 is FYNNEI. This CDR3 contains 11 residues. For the CDR3, the DNA is TGTGCCAGCAGCGAAGAGAGGGAAGACAGGTTC. Translating gives CASSEEREDRF. Together with reference TRBV2 and TRBJ1-2, the CDR3 gives the full variable domain: EPEVTQTPSHQVTQMGQEVILRCVPISNHLYFYWYRQILGQKVEFLVSFYNNEISEKSEIFDDQFSVERPDGSNFTLKIRSTKLEDSAMYFCASSEEREDRFGSGTRLTVV.

V usage is TRBV7-2 and J usage is TRBJ2-5, with 8 bases lining up with TRBD1. Per the germline V gene, CDR1 is SGHTA and CDR2 is FQGNSA. The CDR3 length is 13 residues. With 5 bases clipped from V and 4 bases from J, the junction kept 3 bases outside the gene matches. CDR3: CASSPDRGETQYF. CDR3 DNA sequence: TGTGCCAGCAGCCCTGACAGGGGAGAGACCCAGTACTTC.

This clone came up once. The chain uses TRBV5-1 and TRBJ2-3, with D uncertain. Germline loops: CDR1 SGHRS, CDR2 YFSETQ. The CDR3 extends over 14 amino acids. V dropped 1 base and J dropped 6 bases, with 12 bases sitting between them. CDR3 amino acids: CASSLTSGKDTQYF. The DNA of the CDR3 is TGCGCCAGCAGCTTGACTTCGGGTAAGGATACGCAGTATTTT. The full variable domain, with the rest looked up from reference TRBV5-1 and TRBJ2-3, is KAGVTQTPRYLIKTRGQQVTLSCSPISGHRSVSWYQQTPGQGLQFLFEYFSETQRNKGNFPGRFSGRQFSNSRSEMNVSTLELGDSALYLCASSLTSGKDTQYFGPGTRLTVL.

The chain recombines TRBV6-1 with TRBJ1-4, with 7 bases aligning to TRBD1. The CDR3 runs 13 residues. The germline CDR1 and CDR2 sequences are MNHNS and SASEGT. V shed 7 bases and J 8 bases; nucleotides not matched to a gene: 7. CDR3 region: CASKITGAEKLFF. Written as DNA, the CDR3 is TGTGCCAGCAAGATTACAGGGGCGGAAAAACTGTTTTTT.

This clone was picked up a small number of times. The chain combines TRBV19 with TRBJ2-2; D is ambiguous. V gave up 5 bases and J gave up 7 bases, with 5 bases separating them. Germline CDR1 LNHDA, CDR2 SQIVND (reference sequence). The CDR3 spans 11 residues. The CDR3, as DNA: TGTGCCAGTAGTGCGAACGGGGAGCTGTTTTTT. As protein: CASSANGELFF.

The chain recombines TRBV5-3 with TRBJ2-7; no clear D gene. TRBV5-3 is recorded as an ORF, its role being uncertain. The CDR3 has 14 amino acids. Trimming stripped 1 base from V and 3 bases from J, with 11 bases between. The CDR3 region is CARSLSGRNYEQYF. In DNA, the CDR3 is TGTGCCAGAAGCTTGTCCGGACGGAACTACGAGCAGTACTTC.

This clone was counted a few times. V usage is TRBV30 and J usage is TRBJ1-3; a weak D match, TRBD1 (5 bases). Germline V lookup: CDR1 GTSNPN, CDR2 SVGIG (reference sequence). Deletions cut 4 bases from V and 2 bases from J, with 6 bases between. This CDR3 has 12 amino acids. The CDR3 loop reads CAWKGAGNTIYF. The CDR3 bases are TGTGCCTGGAAAGGGGCTGGAAACACCATATATTTT.

The rearrangement joins TRBV28 to TRBJ1-5, with D perhaps matching TRBD1 (5 bases). The V gene lost 10 bases and the J gene lost 4 bases, with 11 bases spanning the gap. The CDR3 consists of 12 residues. Germline V gene data show CDR1 as MDHEN and CDR2 as SYDVKM. The CDR3 here is CATAGGNQPQHF. The CDR3 DNA reads TGTGCCACCGCCGGGGGTAATCAGCCCCAGCATTTT.

The chain recombines TRBV2 with TRBJ1-1; possibly TRBD1 for D (6 bases). V shed 5 bases and J shed 4 bases, with 17 bases lying between them. The CDR3 has 15 residues. Germline lookup yields CDR1 SNHLY and CDR2 FYNNEI. CDR3 DNA: TGTGCCAGCAGTTACGACAGGAGAGACCTCACTGAAGCTTTCTTT. Amino acids: CASSYDRRDLTEAFF.

This chain connects TRBV2 to TRBJ2-7; possibly TRBD1 for D (5 bases). Germline V gives CDR1 SNHLY, CDR2 FYNNEI. This CDR3 contains 15 residues. V lost 3 bases and J 6 bases, leaving 18 bases between the germline ends. CDR3 protein: CASSDQQVLPGEQYF. DNA for the CDR3: TGTGCCAGCAGTGATCAACAGGTCCTTCCTGGCGAGCAGTACTTC.

V usage is TRBV11-1 and J usage is TRBJ2-7, with D possibly TRBD2 on 6 matching bases. This CDR3 contains 12 residues. Trimming took 4 bases from V and 7 from J, leaving 11 bases between them. Germline V gene lookup returns CDR1 SGHAT and CDR2 FQDESV (reference sequence). CDR3 coding DNA: TGTGCCAGCAGCTCCCTAGGGAGGGAGCAGTACTTC. Its protein is CASSSLGREQYF.

This chain links TRBV29-1 with TRBJ1-5; D unresolved. Germline CDR1 SQVTM, CDR2 ANQGSEA. CDR3 length: 15 residues. V shed 4 bases and J shed 1 base, with 14 bases lying between them. The CDR3 protein is CSVAASSDSNQPQHF. The CDR3 DNA is TGCAGCGTTGCAGCCTCTAGTGACAGCAATCAGCCCCAGCATTTT.

The CDR3 region has the DNA TGTGCCAGCAGTTACCCGGGAGGGGCCTACGAGCAGTACTTC. Its protein product is CASSYPGGAYEQYF. The chain is built from TRBV6-5 and TRBJ2-7, with TRBD2 matching over 8 bases. The CDR3 consists of 14 residues. The V and J ends lost 2 bases and 2 bases, in that order; junction bases with no gene match: 2. Germline assignment: CDR1 MNHEY and CDR2 SVGAGI.

The gene calls are TRBV7-9 and TRBJ2-3, with 10 bases that match TRBD1. This CDR3 has 16 amino acids. Per the germline V gene, CDR1 is SEHNR and CDR2 is FQNEAQ (reference sequence). With 5 bases clipped from V and 5 bases from J, the junction kept 10 bases outside the gene matches. Written as DNA, the CDR3 is TGTGCCAGCAGCCGACTCGGACAGGGGGAAGTAGATACGCAGTATTTT. Translated: CASSRLGQGEVDTQYF.

The chain couples TRBV12-1 to TRBJ2-7; the table's D call, TRBD2, has no DNA check behind it. TRBV12-1 is a pseudogene. CDR3 size: 21 residues. The CDR3: CASSFVLGWTSGIRFSYEQYF. In DNA, the CDR3 is TGTGCCAGCAGCTTTGTATTAGGTTGGACTAGCGGGATCCGATTCTCCTACGAGCAGTACTTC.

The J gene is TRBJ2-7, the V gene TRBV11-3, with 7 bases matching TRBD1. Germline V CDR1 and CDR2: SGHNT, YENEEA. The trim removed 2 bases at V and 5 bases at J, leaving 3 bases unmatched. This CDR3 is 13 amino acids long. The DNA of the CDR3 is TGTGCCAGCAGCTTAAACAGGGGAAACGAGCAGTACTTC. Translating it yields CASSLNRGNEQYF.

CDR3 nucleotide sequence: TGTGCCAGTAGTATTCCACAGGGGAGCGCTGAAGCTTTCTTT. Encoded protein: CASSIPQGSAEAFF. The chain employs TRBV19 and TRBJ1-1; 7 nucleotides line up with TRBD1. The CDR3 loop spans 14 amino acids. Germline V gene lookup returns CDR1 LNHDA and CDR2 SQIVND (reference sequence). Germline trimming cut 3 bases from V and 6 bases from J; bases unmatched to any gene: 7.

The V call is TRBV7-9, the J call TRBJ1-1; perhaps TRBD1 as D (6 bases). Germline-derived CDR1 and CDR2 are SEHNR and FQNEAQ (reference sequence). The CDR3 has 16 residues. Trimming cost V 1 base and J 4 bases, with 16 bases left between them. This CDR3 is CASSLGSGVSSTEAFF. In DNA form, the CDR3 reads TGTGCCAGCAGCTTAGGGTCAGGGGTTAGTAGCACTGAAGCTTTCTTT.

This sequence joins TRBV29-1 and TRBJ1-1; D is unclear. CDR3 size: 13 residues. V was cut by 7 bases and J by 0 bases, with 12 bases left in between. Looked up from germline, CDR1 is SQVTM and CDR2 is ANQGSEA. The CDR3 protein is CSAPGVVNTEAFF. The CDR3 DNA reads TGCAGCGCCCCGGGCGTGGTGAACACTGAAGCTTTCTTT.

CDR3 sequence reads: CASSQDRGGLPQYF. The CDR3, as DNA: TGTGCCAGCAGCCAAGATCGTGGTGGGCTACCACAGTACTTC. The chain has TRBV14 and TRBJ2-7; unclear D gene. CDR3 length: 14 amino acids. Germline CDR1 is SGHDN and CDR2 is FVKESK. V was pared by 0 bases and J by 10 bases, with 16 bases between.

The V and J genes are TRBV15 and TRBJ2-1; D tentatively reads TRBD1 or TRBD2 (5 bases each). V lost 3 bases to trimming and J lost 6 bases, with 18 bases between them. From germline, CDR1 is LNHNV and CDR2 YYDKDF (reference sequence). The CDR3 runs 16 residues. CDR3 nucleotides: TGTGCCACCAGCAGCCCTAACTTGGGGGTGAGCAATGAGCAGTTCTTC. Amino acids: CATSSPNLGVSNEQFF.